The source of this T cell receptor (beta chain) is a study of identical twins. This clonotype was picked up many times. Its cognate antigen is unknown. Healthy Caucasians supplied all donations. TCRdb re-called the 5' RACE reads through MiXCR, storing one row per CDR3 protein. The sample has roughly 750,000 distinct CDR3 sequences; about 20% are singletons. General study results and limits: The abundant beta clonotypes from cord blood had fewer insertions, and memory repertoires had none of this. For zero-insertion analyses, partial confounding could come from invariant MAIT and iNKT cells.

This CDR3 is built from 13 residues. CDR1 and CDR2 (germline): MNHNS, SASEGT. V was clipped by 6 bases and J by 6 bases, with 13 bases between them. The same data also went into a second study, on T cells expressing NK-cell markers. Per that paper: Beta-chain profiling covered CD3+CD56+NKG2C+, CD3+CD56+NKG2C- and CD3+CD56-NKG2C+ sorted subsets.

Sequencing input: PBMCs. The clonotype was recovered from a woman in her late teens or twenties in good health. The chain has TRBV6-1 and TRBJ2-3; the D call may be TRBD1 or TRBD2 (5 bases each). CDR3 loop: CASRWEGTDTQYF. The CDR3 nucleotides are TGTGCCAGCAGATGGGAAGGGACCGATACGCAGTATTTT.